A selection of T cell receptor beta chains follows, all from one sample in a study of shared clonotypes between healthy human individuals. Assay used: immunoSEQ multiplex PCR; TCRdb lists only in-frame clones, some missing. The sample consists of under 700,000 clones, around 96% of them appearing once. The sample comprised naive CD8+ T cells sorted from blood. The source is a woman aged 25 to 39 in good health. CDR3s include the opening cysteine and the closing phenylalanine or tryptophan. A D gene is named only where the DNA matches it firmly. Not every row has a clone size; where given, it reads once, few, many or a size class.

-	TRBV7-2	TRBJ2-2	-	TGTGCCAGCAGCTCGACAGTAGTCGGGGAGCTGTTTTTT	CASSSTVVGELFF
-	TRBV7-9	TRBJ1-1	-	TGTGCCAGCAGCCGCCGGGGGCGATCTGAAGCTTTCTTT	CASSRRGRSEAFF
-	TRBV7-9	TRBJ2-7	-	TGTGCCAGCAGCTTTCCCGGGGGTTCCTACGAGCAGTACTTC	CASSFPGGSYEQYF
-	TRBV11-3	TRBJ2-7	-	TGTGCCAGCAGCTTAACTACTAGCAGCTACGAGCAGTACTTC	CASSLTTSSYEQYF
-	TRBV19	TRBJ2-5	once	TGTGCCAGTAGTATGATAGACGGAAGTGAGGAGACCCAGTACTTC	CASSMIDGSEETQYF
TRBD2	TRBV28	TRBJ2-3	-	TGTGCCAGCAGTCTCCTGGCTAGCGGGAGAGCAGATACGCAGTATTTT	CASSLLASGRADTQYF
-	TRBV15	TRBJ2-1	-	TGTGCCACCAGCAGACCGTACAATGAGCAGTTCTTC	CATSRPYNEQFF
TRBD1	TRBV29-1	TRBJ1-1	-	TGCAGCGGCAGGGGGCGCTTCGGGAACACTGAAGCTTTCTTT	CSGRGRFGNTEAFF
-	TRBV2	TRBJ1-5	-	TGTGCCAGCATGTCCCACGCCAACACTGATCAGCCCCAGCATTTT	CASMSHANTDQPQHF
-	TRBV27	TRBJ1-4	-	TGTGCCAGCAGTTTCGGGGGCAATGAAAAACTGTTTTTT	CASSFGGNEKLFF
-	TRBV7-9	TRBJ2-7	-	TGTGCCAGCAGCTCCCCGACTAGCTCCTACGAGCAGTACTTC	CASSSPTSSYEQYF
-	TRBV27	TRBJ2-1	-	TGTGCCAGCAGTTTATCTCAGGGCTCCGGTATAGTCTTC	CASSLSQGSGIVF
-	TRBV5-6	TRBJ1-1	-	TGTGCCAGCAGCTTCCCGGGGGCGTTTACTGAAGCTTTCTTT	CASSFPGAFTEAFF
-	TRBV14	TRBJ2-7	-	TGTGCCAGCAGCCAGCAGGGCTCCTACGAGCAGTACTTC	CASSQQGSYEQYF
-	TRBV29-1	TRBJ2-5	once	TGCAGCGTGGGGGCAGAAGAGACCCAGTACTTC	CSVGAEETQYF
TRBD1	TRBV7-8	TRBJ2-1	-	TGTGCCAGCAGCCATTCAACAGGGGGAAGCTCCTACAATGAGCAGTTCTTC	CASSHSTGGSSYNEQFF
-	TRBV5-8	TRBJ2-2	-	TGTGCCAGCAGCTTGGATGCGGCTTCCAGACTGACCGGGGAGCTGTTTTTT	CASSLDAASRLTGELFF
-	TRBV27	TRBJ2-7	once	TGTGCCAGCAGTTTAAGCGGGACAAACTCCTACGAGCAGTACTTC	CASSLSGTNSYEQYF
TRBD1	TRBV25-1	TRBJ2-1	once	TGTGCCAGCAGTCCCCCGGGACAGGGGTTCGGTGAGCAGTTCTTC	CASSPPGQGFGEQFF
-	TRBV4-2	TRBJ1-1	-	TGTGCCAGCAGCCAAGAGAGGGGATTGAACACTGAAGCTTTCTTT	CASSQERGLNTEAFF
TRBD2	TRBV29-1	TRBJ2-7	-	TGCAGCGTGTATAGCGGGAACTCCTACGAGCAGTACTTC	CSVYSGNSYEQYF
TRBD2	TRBV4-1	TRBJ2-7	-	TGCGCCAGCAGCCAAGGGCTAGCGGGAACCTACGAGCAGTACTTC	CASSQGLAGTYEQYF
-	TRBV5-8	TRBJ1-2	once	TGTGCCAGCAGCTTGTATCTGGATGGCTACACCTTC	CASSLYLDGYTF
-	TRBV9	TRBJ2-1	-	TGTGCCAGCAGCGCAGGAGGACAGCCCGGGTTGGGGGGGCAGTTCTTC	CASSAGGQPGLGGQFF
TRBD1	TRBV2	TRBJ1-4	once	TGTGCCAGCTCCGGGACAGGGTATTTTGGGGAAAAACTGTTTTTT	CASSGTGYFGEKLFF
TRBD1	TRBV2	TRBJ2-5	-	TGTGCCAGCAGTGAAACGACAGGGGGAACCTCCCAACAGACCCAGTACTTC	CASSETTGGTSQQTQYF
-	TRBV9	TRBJ1-1	-	TGTGCCAGCAGCTCGAGCCGGGCATTGAACACTGAAGCTTTCTTT	CASSSSRALNTEAFF
-	TRBV7-8	TRBJ2-2	-	TGTGCCAGCAGCCCCACGGTGGCAGGGAACACCGGGGAGCTGTTTTTT	CASSPTVAGNTGELFF
-	TRBV7-9	TRBJ1-5	-	TGTGCCAGCAGCTTCGGGGATAGCAATCAGCCCCAGCATTTT	CASSFGDSNQPQHF
TRBD1	TRBV7-9	TRBJ2-7	-	TGTGCCAGCAGCCCCGGCCCGGGACAGGGCCTTTACGAGCAGTACTTC	CASSPGPGQGLYEQYF
-	TRBV2	TRBJ2-3	-	TGTGCCAGCAGGGAGGGAACTAGCACAGATACGCAGTATTTT	CASREGTSTDTQYF
TRBD1	TRBV5-4	TRBJ1-2	-	TGTGCCAGCAGCCCACCGACAGGGATGAGTAGCTATGGCTACACCTTC	CASSPPTGMSSYGYTF
-	TRBV5-6	TRBJ2-7	-	TGTGCCAGCAGCTTCAGGGACACCTCCTACGAGCAGTACTTC	CASSFRDTSYEQYF
-	TRBV18	TRBJ2-7	-	TGTGCCAGCTCACCACCTTTAATTGCGGACGAGCAGTACTTC	CASSPPLIADEQYF
-	TRBV5-1	TRBJ2-2	-	TGCGCCAGCAGCCGCCAAGGCTGGAACACCGGGGAGCTGTTTTTT	CASSRQGWNTGELFF
TRBD1	TRBV7-7	TRBJ1-5	-	TGTGCCAGCAGCTTAGCGCCGGGACAGAGAAAGCATTTT	CASSLAPGQRKHF
TRBD1	TRBV19	TRBJ2-7	-	TGTGCCAGTAGCGCGACAGGGTCCTACGAGCAGTACTTC	CASSATGSYEQYF
-	TRBV27	TRBJ1-5	-	TGTGCCAGCAGTTTATTGGTGGGGAATCAGCCCCAGCATTTT	CASSLLVGNQPQHF
-	TRBV28	TRBJ1-2	-	TGTGCCAGCAGTTTCTCGTTATATGGCTACACCTTC	CASSFSLYGYTF
TRBD2	TRBV6-6	TRBJ2-7	-	TGTGCCAGCTGTCTACTAGCGGGAGGGCCGTACGAGCAGTACTTC	CASCLLAGGPYEQYF
TRBD2	TRBV7-2	TRBJ2-7	-	TGTGCCAGCAGCTTAGCGGGACTAGCGGACGAGCAGTACTTC	CASSLAGLADEQYF
TRBD1	TRBV29-1	TRBJ1-1	-	TGCAGCGTGGCTTCCGGGACAGTAGCTTTCTTT	CSVASGTVAFF
-	TRBV4-1	TRBJ2-7	-	TGCGCCAGCAGCCAAGAACGGGTGCTCGGGGAGTACGAGCAGTACTTC	CASSQERVLGEYEQYF
TRBD2	TRBV5-1	TRBJ2-7	-	TGCGCCAGCAGCTTGGATTCCGGGACTAGAAGGTTCTACGAGCAGTACTTC	CASSLDSGTRRFYEQYF
TRBD2	TRBV7-2	TRBJ2-1	-	TGTGCCAGCAGCTTAGTAGGACTAGCGGGTATCAATGAGCAGTTCTTC	CASSLVGLAGINEQFF
-	TRBV11-3	TRBJ1-2	-	TGTGCCAGCAGCTTCACAGGAGGATATGGCTACACCTTC	CASSFTGGYGYTF
-	TRBV7-9	TRBJ2-3	-	TGTGCCAGCAGCTTAGTGTTTTCCCAGTGGGGGGTCACAGATACGCAGTATTTT	CASSLVFSQWGVTDTQYF
-	TRBV27	TRBJ1-2	-	TGTGCCAGCGGAGAGGCAGGGGAAGGCTACACCTTC	CASGEAGEGYTF